These 3 T cell receptor beta chains were sequenced from one sample in a study of PD-1 blockade in classical Hodgkin lymphoma. Relapses following autologous stem cell transplantation were seen in all patients, with brentuximab vedotin exposure varying. Assay used: immunoSEQ multiplex PCR; TCRdb lists only in-frame clones, some missing. The sample consists of roughly 61,000 clones, 80% to 95% of them appearing once. This specimen was peripheral blood mononuclear cells (PBMCs), taken before the second cycle of nivolumab. These receptor sequences come from a human donor with classical Hodgkin lymphoma.

The gene calls are TRBV7-8 and TRBJ1-1; possible D gene TRBD1, 5 bases. Germline V gene sequence: CDR1 SGHVS, CDR2 FQNEAQ. CDR3 size: 16 residues. V was shortened by 5 bases and J by 4 bases, with 20 bases between the two germline ends. The CDR3 reads CASSPAPTDSGTEAFF. In DNA, the CDR3 is TGTGCCAGCAGCCCCGCACCGACAGACTCGGGCACTGAAGCTTTCTTT.

This sequence joins TRBV19 and TRBJ1-2; a possible D gene is TRBD1 (6 bases). Germline V gene sequence: CDR1 LNHDA, CDR2 SQIVND (reference sequence). V was clipped by 6 bases and J by 4 bases, with 12 bases between them. The CDR3 consists of 13 residues. The CDR3 here is CASSIDRIYGYTF. DNA for the CDR3: TGTGCCAGTAGCATCGACAGGATCTATGGCTACACCTTC.

This clone was recorded only once. The J gene is TRBJ1-2, the V gene TRBV5-6; D is possibly TRBD1 (6 bases). Germline CDR1 is SGHDT and CDR2 is YYEEEE. CDR3 length equals 15 residues. Deletions cut 0 bases from V and 4 bases from J, with 13 bases between. The CDR3 coding sequence is TGTGCCAGCAGCTTGGGCCCAGGGGACGCCTATGGCTACACCTTC. Protein: CASSLGPGDAYGYTF.